This entry describes one T cell receptor beta chain. The data derive from a study of blood T cell repertoires in COVID-19. Across the study: The samples span acute and convalescent COVID-19 from the United States, Italy and Spain.

Germline V CDR1 and CDR2: MNHEY, SMNVEV (reference sequence). Trimming took 2 bases from V and 1 from J, leaving 12 bases between them. CDR3 size: 15 residues. TCRdb's table, derived via immunoSEQ multiplex PCR, lists solely in-frame clones and lacks some. The data show over 120,000 clones, roughly four fifths seen once. The TCR sequence derives from a woman aged 55-70 years with acute or convalescent COVID-19. Sequencing used peripheral blood. This rearrangement joins TRBV27 to TRBJ2-7; D not certain. For the CDR3, the DNA is TGTGCCAGCAGTTTAGGCGGCCCGCCTTCCTACGAGCAGTACTTC. It yields the protein CASSLGGPPSYEQYF.